Listed below are T cell receptor beta chains from one sample, sequenced in a study of beta chain features in type 1 diabetes. Profiled with immunoSEQ multiplex PCR; TCRdb holds only in-frame clones, not every one. Found here are 110,000 to 150,000 clones, roughly 7.2% of them singletons; the top ten hold about 1.4%. Sequences were obtained from central memory CD4+ T cells from blood. The receptor source for this set is a woman aged 30 to 39 in good health. Each CDR3 is given with its conserved first and last residue. D genes are given only for firm matches. Where a row states a size, it is once, few, many or the class of an expanded clone; other rows omit it.

>TRBJ1-1|TRBV30|TRBD1|-
CAWSGQALLNTEAFF
TGTGCCTGGAGCGGACAGGCCCTACTGAACACTGAAGCTTTCTTT
>TRBJ1-2|TRBV30|-|many
CAWRAATETGGYTF
TGTGCCTGGAGAGCAGCGACAGAAACAGGTGGCTACACCTTC
>TRBJ1-2|TRBV19|-|-
CASSEGYGYTF
TGTGCCAGTAGCGAGGGCTATGGCTACACCTTC
>TRBJ2-3|TRBV11-2|TRBD2|few
CASSMGTRGVGDTQYF
TGTGCCAGCAGCATGGGGACTAGAGGTGTCGGAGATACGCAGTATTTT
>TRBJ1-1|TRBV30|TRBD1|few
CAWTSDRATEAFF
TGTGCCTGGACCTCAGACAGGGCCACTGAAGCTTTCTTT
>TRBJ2-3|TRBV5-1|-|many
CASSLGTSTDTQYF
TGCGCCAGCAGCTTGGGGACTAGCACAGATACGCAGTATTTT
>TRBJ2-3|TRBV7-2|-|few
CASSPVGGDTQYF
TGTGCCAGCAGCCCCGTGGGGGGAGATACGCAGTATTTT
>TRBJ2-3|TRBV15|TRBD1|few
CATSRDDRVATDTQYF
TGTGCCACCAGCAGAGATGACAGGGTTGCGACAGATACGCAGTATTTT
>TRBJ1-4|TRBV7-9|-|few
CASSPVDSPRREKLFF
TGTGCCAGCAGCCCCGTCGACAGCCCCAGGCGGGAAAAACTGTTTTTT
>TRBJ1-1|TRBV5-6|TRBD1|few
CASSLAGQGNTEAFF
TGTGCCAGCAGCTTGGCCGGACAGGGGAACACTGAAGCTTTCTTT
>TRBJ1-1|TRBV18|-|-
CASSLSGGVGTEAFF
TGTGCCAGCTCCCTATCGGGGGGGGTAGGAACTGAAGCTTTCTTT
>TRBJ2-3|TRBV7-2|TRBD2|many
CASSLNGGADTQYF
TGTGCCAGCAGCTTAAACGGGGGGGCAGATACGCAGTATTTT
>TRBJ1-1|TRBV5-4|-|-
CASSLQKNTEAFF
TGTGCCAGCAGCTTGCAGAAGAACACTGAAGCTTTCTTT
>TRBJ2-7|TRBV7-2|-|-
CASSSYEAYEQYF
TGTGCCAGCAGCTCCTACGAGGCCTACGAGCAGTACTTC
>TRBJ2-5|TRBV11-3|TRBD1|-
CASSLGDREGGTQYF
TGTGCCAGCAGCTTAGGGGACAGGGAAGGTGGGACCCAGTACTTC
>TRBJ1-1|TRBV7-2|-|many
CASSRGRNTEAFF
TGTGCCAGCAGCAGAGGGAGGAACACTGAAGCTTTCTTT
>TRBJ2-5|TRBV6-5|TRBD2|few
CASSYGGGGPMETQYF
TGTGCCAGCAGTTACGGGGGGGGAGGGCCGATGGAGACCCAGTACTTC
>TRBJ2-7|TRBV11-2|TRBD1|-
CASRKTGDRVIYEQYF
TGTGCCAGCAGGAAAACCGGGGACAGGGTCATCTACGAGCAGTACTTC
>TRBJ2-7|TRBV19|TRBD1|-
CASSRGQALGDEQYF
TGTGCCAGTAGCCGAGGACAGGCCCTTGGGGACGAGCAGTACTTC
>TRBJ2-1|TRBV18|-|few
CASSPPLREQFF
TGTGCCAGCTCACCACCTCTTCGGGAGCAGTTCTTC
>TRBJ2-5|TRBV6-5|-|few
CASSYGRGQETQYF
TGTGCCAGCAGTTACGGGCGGGGCCAAGAGACCCAGTACTTC
>TRBJ2-3|TRBV11-1|-|-
CASSTRIQADTQYF
TGTGCCAGCAGCACCCGGATCCAGGCAGATACGCAGTATTTT
>TRBJ1-2|TRBV11-2|-|-
CASSFEGTGYTF
TGTGCCAGCAGCTTCGAGGGCACTGGCTACACCTTC
>TRBJ1-2|TRBV4-3|-|many
CASSRRNSYGYTF
TGCGCCAGCAGCCGGAGAAACTCCTATGGCTACACCTTC
>TRBJ2-7|TRBV7-2|TRBD2|-
CASSSRLAGGAYEQYF
TGTGCCAGCAGCTCTCGACTAGCGGGAGGGGCGTACGAGCAGTACTTC
>TRBJ1-1|TRBV19|TRBD1|-
CASSDRGGTEAFF
TGTGCCAGTAGCGACAGGGGGGGGACTGAAGCTTTCTTT
>TRBJ2-5|TRBV5-1|-|few
CASSLAPGTGETQYF
TGCGCCAGCAGCTTGGCGCCAGGGACTGGGGAGACCCAGTACTTC
>TRBJ2-3|TRBV15|-|few
CATSRTVAASSTDTQYF
TGTGCCACCAGCAGAACAGTAGCGGCTTCTAGCACAGATACGCAGTATTTT
>TRBJ2-1|TRBV11-3|TRBD2|-
CASSLGDSGGEQFF
TGTGCCAGCAGCTTAGGGGATAGCGGGGGGGAGCAGTTCTTC
>TRBJ1-5|TRBV4-2|TRBD1|many
CASSHQPGQGAKPQHF
TGTGCCAGCAGCCACCAACCGGGACAGGGGGCTAAGCCCCAGCATTTT
>TRBJ1-5|TRBV28|-|many
CASRPTGNQPQHF
TGTGCCAGTAGACCCACAGGGAATCAGCCCCAGCATTTT
>TRBJ2-2|TRBV30|-|few
CAWSVQAGGELFF
TGTGCCTGGAGTGTACAGGCAGGTGGGGAGCTGTTTTTT
>TRBJ1-3|TRBV18|-|few
CASSPQGAGRPGNTIYF
TGTGCCAGCTCACCCCAGGGTGCAGGAAGGCCTGGAAACACCATATATTTT
>TRBJ2-7|TRBV13|TRBD2|-
CASSKTSGSSYEQYF
TGTGCCAGCAGCAAGACTAGCGGGAGCTCCTACGAGCAGTACTTC
>TRBJ2-5|TRBV7-6|-|few
CASSSTSGREVTQYF
TGTGCCAGCAGCTCAACTTCGGGCAGGGAGGTGACCCAGTACTTC
>TRBJ1-2|TRBV18|-|-
CASSPAGRTNYGYTF
TGTGCCAGCTCACCTGCCGGGAGAACTAACTATGGCTACACCTTC
>TRBJ2-6|TRBV5-1|-|-
CASSFDPGAGANVLTF
TGCGCCAGCAGCTTTGATCCAGGGGCTGGGGCCAACGTCCTGACTTTC
>TRBJ2-7|TRBV28|TRBD2|-
CASSPQLAGPYEQYF
TGTGCCAGCAGTCCCCAACTAGCGGGGCCCTACGAGCAGTACTTC
>TRBJ1-1|TRBV30|TRBD1|few
CASSRAGTGGLKAFF
TGTGCCAGTAGCCGAGCCGGGACAGGGGGCCTGAAAGCTTTCTTT
>TRBJ2-4|TRBV2|-|few
CASSHRGAKNIQYF
TGTGCCAGCAGTCATAGGGGAGCCAAAAACATTCAGTACTTC
>TRBJ2-5|TRBV2|-|many
CASNQETQYF
TGTGCCAGCAATCAGGAGACCCAGTACTTC
>TRBJ1-4|TRBV5-6|TRBD1|-
CASSLGNRGQGEKLFF
TGTGCCAGCAGCTTGGGGAACAGGGGGCAAGGTGAAAAACTGTTTTTT
>TRBJ2-7|TRBV28|TRBD1|-
CASSLPTGGARGEQYF
TGTGCCAGCAGTTTACCAACAGGGGGCGCACGGGGGGAGCAGTACTTC
>TRBJ2-5|TRBV6-6|TRBD2|few
CASSSSSGRETQYF
TGTGCCAGCAGCTCCTCTAGCGGGAGGGAGACCCAGTACTTC
>TRBJ2-7|TRBV30|-|few
CAWGTSYEQYF
TGTGCCTGGGGCACGTCCTACGAGCAGTACTTC